Here is one T cell receptor beta chain with its context. The antigen is undetermined. As the method for making TCR beta libraries, quantitative 5'-RACE with molecular barcodes was used. TCRdb independently ran MiXCR on the 5' RACE reads; one entry per CDR3 protein. The sample includes some 220,000 distinct CDR3 sequences, approximately 10% of them seen just once. The sample comes from a study of CD8 T cells in ankylosing spondylitis. General study points: Ankylosing spondylitis blood seemed to carry a telltale TCR beta motif made of eight highly homologous variants. Previously reported in reactive arthritis synovial fluid and blood were some of the motif variants. The study looked at matched synovial fluid samples from ankylosing spondylitis patients. Disease-linked clones were reported to be significantly enriched there.

Material for sequencing was blood, either unsorted or a sorted T cell fraction (not recorded which). The source of this sequence is a male donor with ankylosing spondylitis or in good health (not recorded which).

The CDR3 bases are TGTGCCAGCAGTGAGCAGGGATTTGGAGGTTCACCCCTCCACTTT. Translating gives CASSEQGFGGSPLHF. The V and J genes are TRBV6-1 and TRBJ1-6; D is perhaps TRBD1 (5 bases). Germline assignment: CDR1 MNHNS and CDR2 SASEGT. With 3 bases removed from V and 9 bases from J, the gap between germline ends came to 15 bases. This CDR3 region has 15 residues.